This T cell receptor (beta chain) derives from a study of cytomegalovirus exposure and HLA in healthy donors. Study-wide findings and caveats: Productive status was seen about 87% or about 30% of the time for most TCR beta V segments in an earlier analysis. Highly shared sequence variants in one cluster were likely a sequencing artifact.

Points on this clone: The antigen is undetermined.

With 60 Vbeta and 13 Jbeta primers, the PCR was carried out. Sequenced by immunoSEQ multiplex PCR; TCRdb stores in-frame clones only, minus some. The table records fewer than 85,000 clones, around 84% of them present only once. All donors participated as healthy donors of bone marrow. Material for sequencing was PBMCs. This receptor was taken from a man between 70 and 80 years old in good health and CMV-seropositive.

CDR3 sequence: CASSLTYPRQAYTEAFF. In nucleotides, the CDR3 is TGCGCCAGCAGCTTAACCTACCCGAGACAGGCTTACACTGAAGCTTTCTTT. The chain links TRBV5-1 to TRBJ1-1, with D tentatively TRBD1 (6 bases). Trimming took 2 bases from V and 3 from J, leaving 20 bases between them. The V gene's germline CDR1 is SGHRS and CDR2 YFSETQ. This CDR3 region has 17 residues.